Presented here are 17 T cell receptor beta chains from one specimen sequenced in a study of T-cell reconstitution after alpha-beta-depleted transplantation in children. Using unique molecular identifiers, the investigators prepared the TCRbeta library. A single record per CDR3 protein comes from TCRdb applying MiXCR to the PCR reads. The sample has some 600,000 distinct CDR3 sequences; roughly 13% are singletons. The material sequenced was PBMCs, mostly from graft donor cells, taken 360 days after TCRalphabeta/CD19-depleted stem cell transplant. These receptors were taken from a male patient younger than 18 who had a stem cell transplant for acute myeloid leukemia, so the T cells may come from the graft donor.

The chain links TRBV4-2 to TRBJ2-1, with 11 bases fitting TRBD2. CDR3 length: 20 amino acids. Per germline, CDR1 LGHNA and CDR2 YNFKEQ. The ends lost 1 base at V and 0 bases at J; junction bases unmatched: 11. The CDR3 region has the DNA TGTGCCAGCAGCCAAGTGAGAGGACTAGCGGGTTACGGCTCCTACAATGAGCAGTTCTTC. The encoded protein is CASSQVRGLAGYGSYNEQFF.

The rearrangement uses TRBV12-3 or TRBV12-4 and TRBJ2-3; D is uncertain. The CDR3 runs to 12 residues. The V and J ends lost 5 bases and 4 bases respectively, with 7 bases between them. The CDR3, as DNA: TGTGCCAGCAGTACCCGGTCAGATACGCAGTATTTT. This translates into CASSTRSDTQYF.

J is TRBJ2-3 and V is TRBV7-3; D is unresolved. V lost 1 base to trimming and J lost 4 bases, with 9 bases between them. This CDR3 is built from 14 residues. Germline assignment: CDR1 SGHTA and CDR2 FQGTGA. Here the CDR3 DNA reads TGTGCCAGCAGCTTAAGCGGCGGATCAGATACGCAGTATTTT. This codes for CASSLSGGSDTQYF.

There are many counts of this clonotype. This chain joins TRBV27 and TRBJ2-5; no clear D. V dropped 1 base and J dropped 2 bases, with 5 bases sitting between them. Germline CDR1 MNHEY, CDR2 SMNVEV (reference sequence). This CDR3 comprises 13 residues. CDR3 sequence: CASSLLEQETQYF. CDR3 DNA: TGTGCCAGCAGTTTATTGGAGCAAGAGACCCAGTACTTC.

Comments on this clonotype: A much larger clone lies a single base off, so this may be a read error. This chain joins TRBV29-1 and TRBJ1-1; D not certain. Trimming removed 3 bases at V and 0 bases at J, with 5 bases between. This CDR3 is 12 amino acids long. Germline CDR1 SQVTM, CDR2 ANQGSEA. The CDR3 is CSVDGVNTEAFF. The CDR3 DNA is TGCAGCGTTGACGGGGTGAACACTGAAGCTTTCTTT.

This chain uses TRBV4-2 with TRBJ2-5, with a possible D match to TRBD2 (5 bases). The germline gives CDR1 LGHNA, CDR2 YNFKEQ. The length of the CDR3 is 16 residues. Trimming stripped 0 bases from V and 5 bases from J, with 16 bases between. This CDR3 reads CASSQEITGWEETQYF. Here the CDR3 DNA reads TGTGCCAGCAGCCAAGAAATAACGGGATGGGAGGAGACCCAGTACTTC.

The V call is TRBV18, the J call TRBJ2-2; 8 bases line up with TRBD1. Germline CDR1 and CDR2: KGHSH and LQKENI. Germline trimming cut 5 bases from V and 6 bases from J; bases unmatched to any gene: 2. CDR3 length: 13 amino acids. The CDR3 DNA follows: TGTGCCAGCTCAACACAGGGGGCCGGGGAGCTGTTTTTT. It encodes CASSTQGAGELFF.

The gene calls are TRBV5-1 and TRBJ2-1; TRBD2 matches at 9 bases. J gave up 6 bases and V 4 bases, and 8 bases lay outside the gene matches. The V gene's germline CDR1 is SGHRS and CDR2 YFSETQ. The length of the CDR3 is 15 residues. In nucleotides, the CDR3 is TGCGCCAGCAGCCTCGGGACTAGCAATACCAATGAGCAGTTCTTC. Translating gives CASSLGTSNTNEQFF.

The chain recombines TRBV7-9 with TRBJ2-1; D not resolved. There are 16 residues in the CDR3. V shed 2 bases and J shed 6 bases, with 17 bases lying between them. The germline V gene has CDR1 SEHNR and CDR2 FQNEAQ (reference sequence). CDR3 residues: CASSLLLPKLGNEQFF. The CDR3 nucleotides are TGTGCCAGCAGCTTACTTCTTCCCAAACTGGGCAATGAGCAGTTCTTC.

The J gene is TRBJ2-7, the V gene TRBV12-3 or TRBV12-4; 9 bases agree with TRBD2. The J segment lost 3 bases and the V segment lost 6 bases, leaving 12 bases of the junction unmatched. There are 16 residues in the CDR3. CDR3 coding DNA: TGTGCCAGCAGCGATATAGCGGGAGTAAGGGGCTACGAGCAGTACTTC. Its protein is CASSDIAGVRGYEQYF.

This clonotype was seen a few times. V usage is TRBV7-8 and J usage is TRBJ2-7, with 10 bases aligning to TRBD2. Germline-derived CDR1 and CDR2 are SGHVS and FQNEAQ. With V trimmed by 5 bases and J by 2 bases, 9 bases remained unmatched. The CDR3 loop spans 16 amino acids. The CDR3 region is CASSPPILAGPYEQYF. CDR3 DNA: TGTGCCAGCAGCCCACCCATACTAGCGGGGCCCTACGAGCAGTACTTC.

In this sample, this clonotype turned up a few times. The V gene is TRBV27, the J gene TRBJ1-2; D is perhaps TRBD1 (6 bases). Trimming removed 6 bases at V and 8 bases at J, with 19 bases between. This CDR3 has 14 amino acids. The germline V gene has CDR1 MNHEY and CDR2 SMNVEV (reference sequence). In DNA, the CDR3 is TGTGCCAGCAGGCCTACAGGGATGGGTGACGGCTACACCTTC. Translated: CASRPTGMGDGYTF.

This clonotype has more than one count but fewer than ten. This chain joins TRBV6-1 and TRBJ2-7; unclear D gene. V dropped 7 bases and J dropped 3 bases, with 16 bases sitting between them. This CDR3 has 14 amino acids. Germline CDR1 MNHNS, CDR2 SASEGT. CDR3 amino acids: CASTMPRSFYEQYF. Here the CDR3 DNA reads TGTGCCAGCACGATGCCCCGGTCGTTCTACGAGCAGTACTTC.

The V and J genes are TRBV2 and TRBJ2-3, with D uncertain. Trimming took off 7 bases at V and 5 bases at J, with 13 bases between the two ends. The V gene's germline CDR1 is SNHLY and CDR2 FYNNEI. This CDR3 comprises 13 residues. Here the CDR3 reads CASKGRLLDTQYF. The CDR3 bases are TGTGCCAGCAAAGGAAGACTGCTAGATACGCAGTATTTT. The full variable domain, rest sourced from reference TRBV2 and TRBJ2-3, is EPEVTQTPSHQVTQMGQEVILRCVPISNHLYFYWYRQILGQKVEFLVSFYNNEISEKSEIFDDQFSVERPDGSNFTLKIRSTKLEDSAMYFCASKGRLLDTQYFGPGTRLTVL.

This clonotype was picked up many times. The chain employs TRBV29-1 and TRBJ2-3; the match to TRBD2 covers 13 bases. V shed 7 bases and J 1 base; nucleotides not matched to a gene: 2. The CDR3 has 14 residues. CDR1 is SQVTM, CDR2 ANQGSEA, per germline. The CDR3 here is CSEGLAGGTDTQYF. Written as DNA, the CDR3 is TGCAGCGAAGGACTAGCGGGGGGCACAGATACGCAGTATTTT.

This clonotype was seen only a few times. The rearrangement links TRBV12-3 or TRBV12-4 to TRBJ1-5; D is perhaps TRBD1 (6 bases). The CDR3 covers 15 residues. The V end was cut by 3 bases, the J end by 4 bases, with 13 bases between. The CDR3 bases are TGTGCCAGCAGTTTTCTGTCAGGGGCGAATCAGCCCCAGCATTTT. This translates into CASSFLSGANQPQHF.

The chain recombines TRBV21-1 with TRBJ2-7; TRBD1, the D gene given by the table, was not confirmed from the DNA. TRBV21-1 is given as a pseudogene. The CDR3 runs to 18 residues. For the CDR3, the DNA is TGTGCCAGCAGCTGGCGTCAACCGGGACCTCCGAGGGACTACGAGCAGTACTTC. Residues: CASSWRQPGPPRDYEQYF.